The sequence of this T cell receptor beta chain was determined in a study of blood T cell repertoires in COVID-19 (TCRdb year 2020). Study-level background: The collaborator samples originated in the United States, Italy and Spain and spanned the acute and convalescent phases of COVID-19. The material from the prospective study consisted of cDNA or gDNA derived from T cells, B-cell-depleted T cells, or PBMCs. Deeply sampled blood TCRbeta repertoires from subjects exposed to, actively infected with, or recovered from COVID-19 were included in the dataset. The repertoires were released in a freely available public database intended as a resource for research on the immune response to SARS-CoV-2. The samples were drawn from the first 160 participants of the ongoing ImmuneRACE study and from some 1,300 subjects provided by 6 global collaborators. Sample metadata almost always included a de-identified subject ID, COVID-19 status, age in years and sex. Where available, HLA class I and class II types were obtained from metadata supplied by the sample provider rather than from assay-based typing. Paper-wide results and their limitations: The amount of clinical and demographic metadata varied by source and participant and was provided uncurated.

V lost 2 bases and J lost 0 bases, and the count of bases not matched to a germline gene is 1. CDR1 SGHRS and CDR2 YFSETQ were looked up in the germline V gene. Counted from cysteine to phenylalanine, this CDR3 has 15 amino acids. This entry keeps only the CDR3 DNA: 45 bases, framed from base 1. The immunoSEQ Assay, a bias-controlled multiplex PCR, was used to amplify TCRbeta CDR3 regions from genomic DNA. The study's own analysis went as follows. Within the assay, amplification of reference gene primers was used to estimate how many nucleated cells each sample contained. To quantify the absolute abundance of each unique TCRbeta CDR3 rearrangement, sequence reads were collapsed and filtered. For each sample, productive Simpson clonality was calculated by taking the square root of Simpson's diversity index across productive rearrangements. As stored in TCRdb, this immuneACCESS dataset retains in-frame rearrangements with V and J assigned. A fraction of the clones does not appear; measured against another copy, unresolved V genes explain less than half of the discrepancy, and the remainder lacks a known reason. V, J and clone size were drawn from that table, and D and trimming were deduced from the DNA. Present in this sample are about 240,000 clones, 75% to 90% of which were seen just once. The ten largest make up approximately 3% of the sample.

A second Seattle source provided samples from volunteer blood donors who had recovered from COVID-19. The collaborating institutions used their own protocols to collect whole blood in K2EDTA tubes. For TCRbeta analysis, collaborator samples were shipped as frozen whole blood, as isolated PBMCs, or as DNA extracted from either sample type. On this clone: The specificity of this receptor is unknown. Nothing much larger sits one base from this clone, and base qualities are not available.

The sequence was collected from a woman under 40 who had recovered from COVID-19. Sequenced: peripheral blood. The V and J segments used are TRBV5-1 and TRBJ2-1; TRBD1 lines up with 8 middle nucleotides. DNA sequence: TGCGCCAGCAGCTTCACAGGGGGCTCCTACAATGAGCAGTTCTTC. It is translated as CASSFTGGSYNEQFF.